One TCR beta chain is described in this entry. Looked up from germline, CDR1 is WNHNN and CDR2 is SYGVQD (reference sequence). The J segment lost 4 bases and the V segment lost 6 bases, leaving 7 bases of the junction unmatched. This CDR3 comprises 14 residues. This entry is derived from a study of blood T cell repertoires in COVID-19. Study background: Spain, Italy and the United States supplied samples that represented acute and convalescent COVID-19. In each case, the material was cDNA or gDNA derived from T cells, B-cell-depleted T cells, or PBMCs.

In the source study's methods: It was from reference gene primer amplification that nucleated cell counts were estimated. Clones were sequenced by immunoSEQ multiplex PCR, and TCRdb holds only the in-frame ones, with some missing. D and trimming were read from the DNA, whereas the V and J calls and clone size are those reported in that table. Here the sample spans about 260,000 clones, roughly 87% being singletons. The sequenced sample consisted of peripheral blood. V usage is TRBV10-1 and J usage is TRBJ2-3; 7 bases line up with TRBD1. This receptor was obtained from a human donor in a cohort sampled during active COVID-19. Written as DNA, the CDR3 is TGCGCCAGCAGCCGGGACAGCACCTCAGATACGCAGTATTTT. This codes for CASSRDSTSDTQYF.